Each of the 21 T cell receptor beta chains below was sequenced from the same sample in a study of T cell responses to AZD1222 COVID-19 vaccine. The assay was immunoSEQ multiplex PCR, and TCRdb's table has in-frame clones only and misses some. The sample includes 90,000 to 120,000 clones, about 89% of them seen just once. This specimen was peripheral blood, taken on day 0 of AZD1222 vaccination. The receptors here all came from an adult in good health.

The chain carries TRBV20-1 and TRBJ2-3; D is uncertain. This CDR3 has 11 residues. Germline V gene data show CDR1 as DFQATT and CDR2 as SNEGSKA (reference sequence). The CDR3 DNA sequence: TGCCAAACAGACGGCACAGATACGCAGTATTTT. Translation: CQTDGTDTQYF.

In DNA form, the CDR3 reads TGTGCCAGCAGGAAACTAGCTCCGTTGGAGCAGTTCTTC. Protein sequence: CASRKLAPLEQFF. The chain combines TRBV14 with TRBJ2-1; TRBD2 might be the D (6 bases). Between the trimmed V and J ends, which lost 6 bases and 10 bases, there was a span of 16 bases. Looked up from germline, CDR1 is SGHDN and CDR2 is FVKESK. The CDR3 sequence is 13 residues long. Based on the CDR3 plus reference TRBV14 and TRBJ2-1, the full variable domain is EAGVTQFPSHSVIEKGQTVTLRCDPISGHDNLYWYRRVMGKEIKFLLHFVKESKQDESGMPNNRFLAERTGGTYSTLKVQPAELEDSGVYFCASRKLAPLEQFFGPGTRLTVL.

V usage is TRBV28 and J usage is TRBJ2-4; 8 bases are shared with TRBD2. The CDR3 is made up of 15 amino acids. Trimming cost V 4 bases and J 9 bases; bases outside gene matches: 11. Germline CDR1 and CDR2: MDHEN and SYDVKM. CDR3 in DNA: TGTGCCAGCAGTTCCCCGGGACTAGTTCTAAGCATTCAGTACTTC. Translating it yields CASSSPGLVLSIQYF.

This clone was observed once. The chain combines TRBV6-6 with TRBJ2-6; 9 positions match TRBD1. J was trimmed by 0 bases and V by 6 bases; bases with no gene match: 0. CDR1 and CDR2 from the germline V gene are MNHNY and SVGAGI (reference sequence). The length of the CDR3 is 15 residues. The CDR3 loop reads CASRDRGSGANVLTF. The CDR3 DNA is TGTGCCAGCAGGGACAGGGGCTCTGGGGCCAACGTCCTGACTTTC.

The V call is TRBV30, the J call TRBJ2-3; 10 bases align to TRBD2. The J segment lost 2 bases and the V segment lost 2 bases, leaving 7 bases of the junction unmatched. This CDR3 comprises 16 residues. Germline V lookup: CDR1 GTSNPN, CDR2 SVGIG (reference sequence). CDR3 amino acids: CAWSRGLAAHTDTQYF. Written as DNA, the CDR3 is TGTGCCTGGAGTAGAGGACTAGCGGCCCACACAGATACGCAGTATTTT.

This clone showed up just a few times. J is TRBJ2-1 and V is TRBV19; possible D gene TRBD1, 6 bases. Germline V gene lookup returns CDR1 LNHDA and CDR2 SQIVND (reference sequence). The CDR3 has 12 amino acids. V was shortened by 4 bases and J by 7 bases, with 8 bases between the two germline ends. CDR3 coding DNA: TGTGCCAGTAGTAGGACAGTTAATGAGCAGTTCTTC. Translated, it gives CASSRTVNEQFF.

The rearrangement uses TRBV19 and TRBJ1-1; D is perhaps TRBD1 (6 bases). This CDR3 comprises 14 residues. CDR1 and CDR2 from the germline V gene are LNHDA and SQIVND (reference sequence). V lost 4 bases and J 1 base, leaving 10 bases between the germline ends. The CDR3 region has the DNA TGTGCCAGTAGTAAGGACAGAACGAACACTGAAGCTTTCTTT. Protein product: CASSKDRTNTEAFF. Based on the CDR3 plus reference TRBV19 and TRBJ1-1, the full variable domain is DGGITQSPKYLFRKEGQNVTLSCEQNLNHDAMYWYRQDPGQGLRLIYYSQIVNDFQKGDIAEGYSVSREKKESFPLTVTSAQKNPTAFYLCASSKDRTNTEAFFGQGTRLTVV.

The chain has TRBV11-1 and TRBJ2-5, with D unclear. Trimming left V 2 bases short and J 2 bases short, with 9 bases between. CDR3 length: 14 residues. The germline V gene encodes CDR1 SGHAT and CDR2 FQDESV (reference sequence). The CDR3 DNA reads TGTGCCAGCAGCTTATCACAAGGTCAAGAGACCCAGTACTTC. It is translated as CASSLSQGQETQYF.

This chain connects TRBV30 to TRBJ2-3; TRBD2 matches 15 bases. The germline V gene has CDR1 GTSNPN and CDR2 SVGIG (reference sequence). Germline trimming cut 1 base from V and 3 bases from J; bases unmatched to any gene: 2. The CDR3 is 16 amino acids. In nucleotides, the CDR3 is TGTGCCTGGAGTGCGGGGACTAGCGGGAGGACAGATACGCAGTATTTT. It codes for CAWSAGTSGRTDTQYF.

A single count supports this clone. The V and J genes are TRBV7-2 and TRBJ2-5; 7 nucleotides match TRBD1. The J segment lost 5 bases and the V segment lost 3 bases, leaving 6 bases of the junction unmatched. This CDR3 spans 14 amino acids. Germline lookup yields CDR1 SGHTA and CDR2 FQGNSA. CDR3 protein: CASSFQGGMETQYF. CDR3 DNA sequence: TGTGCCAGCAGCTTTCAAGGGGGCATGGAGACCCAGTACTTC.

This clone came up a few times. The chain carries TRBV25-1 and TRBJ1-6; unclear D gene. The CDR3 is 14 amino acids. The ends were cut back, 3 bases at V and 7 bases at J, with 10 bases in the middle. Per the germline V gene, CDR1 is MGHDK and CDR2 is SYGVNS. The DNA for the CDR3 is TGTGCCAGCAGTGATCCTCGAGAGAATTCACCCCTCCACTTT. As protein: CASSDPRENSPLHF. Supplemented by reference TRBV25-1 and TRBJ1-6, the full variable domain reads EADIYQTPRYLVIGTGKKITLECSQTMGHDKMYWYQQDPGMELHLIHYSYGVNSTEKGDLSSESTVSRIRTEHFPLTLESARPSHTSQYLCASSDPRENSPLHFGNGTRLTVT.

The genes are TRBV4-3 and TRBJ2-1; TRBD2 matches at 12 bases. This CDR3 has 17 amino acids. Germline CDR1 LGHNA, CDR2 YSLEER. Trimming removed 0 bases from V and 10 bases from J; junction bases left unmatched: 10. The CDR3 loop is CASSQDYASGRAMEQFF. DNA of the CDR3: TGCGCCAGCAGCCAAGATTACGCTAGCGGGAGGGCCATGGAGCAGTTCTTC.

The rearrangement joins TRBV11-2 to TRBJ2-7; D might be TRBD1 or TRBD2, each matching 5 bases. This CDR3 is built from 14 residues. Trimming took 1 base from V and 0 from J, leaving 7 bases between them. Per germline, CDR1 SGHAT and CDR2 FQNNGV. Here the CDR3 DNA reads TGTGCCAGCAGCTTAGCGGGGCACTCCTACGAGCAGTACTTC. This translates into CASSLAGHSYEQYF.

The J gene is TRBJ2-2, the V gene TRBV7-7; TRBD2 aligns across 10 bases. The trim removed 1 base at V and 6 bases at J, leaving 5 bases unmatched. Per the germline V gene, CDR1 is SSHAT and CDR2 is FNYEAQ (reference sequence). The CDR3 extends over 16 amino acids. CDR3 protein: CASSLVYSGRAGELFF. The DNA for the CDR3 is TGTGCCAGCAGCTTAGTCTACAGCGGGAGGGCCGGGGAGCTGTTTTTT.

The chain recombines TRBV13 with TRBJ1-6, with 7 nucleotides matching TRBD1. The CDR3 loop spans 14 amino acids. Losses at the gene ends were 5 bases for V and 10 bases for J; bases not matched to a gene: 8. Germline V gene lookup returns CDR1 PRHDT and CDR2 FYEKMQ (reference sequence). The DNA for the CDR3 is TGTGCCAGCAGCGAACGACAGGGAACCTCACCCCTCCACTTT. This translates into CASSERQGTSPLHF.

The rearrangement links TRBV6-5 to TRBJ1-3; TRBD1 matches at 10 bases. The V gene end was trimmed by 6 bases and the J gene end by 8 bases; junction bases not matched to a gene: 7. Looked up from germline, CDR1 is MNHEY and CDR2 is SVGAGI. This CDR3 is 14 amino acids long. CDR3 region: CASSDRGLGDTIYF. In DNA, the CDR3 is TGTGCCAGCAGCGACAGGGGGCTGGGGGACACCATATATTTT.

The chain links TRBV28 to TRBJ1-5, with D tentatively TRBD1 (5 bases). The CDR3 consists of 12 residues. Germline assignment: CDR1 MDHEN and CDR2 SYDVKM. With 5 bases removed from V and 7 bases from J, the gap between germline ends came to 9 bases. DNA of the CDR3: TGTGCCAGCAGTGCGGGGGAGCAGCCCCAGCATTTT. It specifies CASSAGEQPQHF.

The rearrangement uses TRBV5-4 and TRBJ1-2; 7 positions match TRBD1. The CDR3 sequence is 15 residues long. Germline loops: CDR1 SGHNT, CDR2 YYREEE (reference sequence). After removal of 4 bases from V and 7 bases from J, the junction contained 13 bases not matched to a gene. CDR3 sequence reads: CASSINRGPLAGYTF. The CDR3 DNA reads TGTGCCAGCAGCATCAACAGGGGACCCCTTGCTGGCTACACCTTC. Drawing the rest from reference TRBV5-4 and TRBJ1-2, the complete variable domain is ETGVTQSPTHLIKTRGQQVTLRCSSQSGHNTVSWYQQALGQGPQFIFQYYREEENGRGNFPPRFSGLQFPNYSSELNVNALELDDSALYLCASSINRGPLAGYTFGSGTRLTVV.

V usage is TRBV6-2 or TRBV6-3 and J usage is TRBJ2-1; no clear D gene. Trimming took 1 base from V and 6 from J, leaving 1 base between them. Germline lookup yields CDR1 MNHEY and CDR2 SVGEGT. The CDR3 contains 11 residues. The CDR3 bases are TGTGCCAGCAGTTACTTCAATGAGCAGTTCTTC. The encoded protein is CASSYFNEQFF.

The chain links TRBV3-1 (or the pseudogene TRBV3-2) to TRBJ2-7; 7 bases match TRBD2. The germline gives CDR1 LGHDT, CDR2 YNNKEL (reference sequence). This CDR3 has 15 residues. V dropped 0 bases and J dropped 6; count of bases not matched to a gene: 8. CDR3 protein: CASSQEGGGRTEQYF. The CDR3 region has the DNA TGTGCCAGCAGCCAAGAAGGTGGCGGGAGAACCGAGCAGTACTTC.

The chain links TRBV7-2 to TRBJ2-5; TRBD2 agrees at 10 bases. Trimming at V came to 5 bases and at J to 2 bases, leaving 2 bases not matched to a gene. CDR1 SGHTA and CDR2 FQGNSA come from the germline V gene. The CDR3 runs 14 residues. In DNA form, the CDR3 reads TGTGCCAGCAGCCTGACTAGCGGGCAAGAGACCCAGTACTTC. Translation gives CASSLTSGQETQYF.